One and the same sample provided the 20 T cell receptor beta chains below, sequenced in a study of cytomegalovirus exposure and HLA in healthy donors. Sequenced by immunoSEQ multiplex PCR; TCRdb stores in-frame clones only, minus some. The table shows around 70,000 clones, with 91% occurring only once. The material sequenced was PBMCs. These receptors came from a man younger than 30 in good health and CMV-seronegative.

The V call is TRBV28, the J call TRBJ1-2; unclear D gene. Germline V lookup: CDR1 MDHEN, CDR2 SYDVKM. The CDR3 loop spans 14 amino acids. The V end was cut by 6 bases, the J end by 7 bases, with 18 bases between. CDR3 sequence (DNA): TGTGCCAGCAGCCCCCCAGGAGGGATGGGTGGCTACACCTTC. Encoded protein: CASSPPGGMGGYTF.

The J gene is TRBJ2-7, the V gene TRBV6-6, with a tentative D call TRBD2 (6 bases). Deletions cut 2 bases from V and 2 bases from J, with 16 bases between. Germline values: CDR1 MNHNY, CDR2 SVGAGI (reference sequence). CDR3 size: 16 residues. CDR3 residues: CASSYGGLLRAYEQYF. The CDR3 region has the DNA TGTGCCAGCAGTTACGGGGGGTTGCTCAGAGCCTACGAGCAGTACTTC.

The chain has TRBV5-8 and TRBJ2-3; D perhaps matches TRBD1 (5 bases). CDR3 length: 14 residues. V was shortened by 2 bases and J by 2 bases, with 9 bases between the two germline ends. The germline gives CDR1 SGHTS, CDR2 YDEGEE. This CDR3 reads CASSFGHPTDTQYF. CDR3 bases: TGTGCCAGCAGCTTTGGACACCCCACAGATACGCAGTATTTT.

This clone was seen once. The rearrangement joins TRBV27 to TRBJ2-7; no firm D call. Germline values: CDR1 MNHEY, CDR2 SMNVEV (reference sequence). V lost 7 bases and J lost 1, with 8 bases in between. The CDR3 runs 12 residues. This CDR3 is CASKGESYEQYF. In DNA form, the CDR3 reads TGTGCCAGCAAAGGAGAGTCCTACGAGCAGTACTTC.

The chain has TRBV6-5 and TRBJ2-3; possible D gene TRBD2, 6 bases. Deletions cut 2 bases from V and 6 bases from J, with 15 bases between. The CDR3 extends over 15 amino acids. Germline loops: CDR1 MNHEY, CDR2 SVGAGI. CDR3 protein: CASSYGGLLGDTQYF. CDR3 nucleotide sequence: TGTGCCAGCAGTTACGGGGGACTGTTAGGCGATACGCAGTATTTT.

The chain employs TRBV7-2 and TRBJ1-1; TRBD1 agrees at 9 bases. The length of the CDR3 is 14 residues. The trim removed 5 bases at V and 7 bases at J, leaving 8 bases unmatched. The V gene's germline CDR1 is SGHTA and CDR2 FQGNSA. CDR3 sequence (DNA): TGTGCCAGCAGCCCACAGGGGGCAAGGGGTGAAGCTTTCTTT. Protein product: CASSPQGARGEAFF.

The chain has TRBV29-1 and TRBJ2-1, with D possibly being TRBD2 (6 bases). This CDR3 has 13 amino acids. Germline V gives CDR1 SQVTM, CDR2 ANQGSEA. The germline V and J ends were trimmed by 8 bases and 0 bases, with 11 bases remaining between them. CDR3 in amino acids: CSFLAPSYNEQFF. The CDR3 nucleotides read TGCAGCTTCCTAGCGCCCTCCTACAATGAGCAGTTCTTC.

The chain links TRBV30 to TRBJ2-5; D remains unclear. This CDR3 has 13 residues. V was pared by 6 bases and J by 4 bases, with 15 bases between. The germline gives CDR1 GTSNPN, CDR2 SVGIG (reference sequence). The CDR3 sequence: CACSYPLGETQYF. The CDR3 DNA is TGTGCCTGCTCGTATCCACTCGGAGAGACCCAGTACTTC.

The J gene is TRBJ2-7, the V gene TRBV7-3; 7 nucleotides match TRBD1. Trimming at V came to 5 bases and at J to 6 bases, leaving 7 bases not matched to a gene. There are 13 residues in the CDR3. Germline CDR1 is SGHTA and CDR2 is FQGTGA. This chain's CDR3 is CASSRDSGSEQYF. The CDR3 nucleotides are TGTGCCAGCAGCAGGGACAGCGGAAGCGAGCAGTACTTC.

The gene calls are TRBV28 and TRBJ1-5, with D possibly TRBD1 on 5 matching bases. The V gene lost 4 bases and the J gene lost 7 bases, with 8 bases spanning the gap. The germline gives CDR1 MDHEN, CDR2 SYDVKM. This CDR3 contains 12 residues. The CDR3 DNA is TGTGCCAGCAGTTCCCGACAGCAGCCCCAGCATTTT. This sequence encodes CASSSRQQPQHF. The whole variable domain, remainder taken from reference TRBV28 and TRBJ1-5, is DVKVTQSSRYLVKRTGEKVFLECVQDMDHENMFWYRQDPGLGLRLIYFSYDVKMKEKGDIPEGYSVSREKKERFSLILESASTNQTSMYLCASSSRQQPQHFGDGTRLSIL.

This sequence joins TRBV7-9 and TRBJ2-3, with 13 bases fitting TRBD2. Germline V gene sequence: CDR1 SEHNR, CDR2 FQNEAQ (reference sequence). Trimming at V came to 5 bases and at J to 6 bases, leaving 5 bases not matched to a gene. This CDR3 has 15 amino acids. CDR3 protein: CASSLTSGRVDTQYF. CDR3 bases: TGTGCCAGCAGCCTAACTAGCGGGAGGGTCGATACGCAGTATTTT.

The chain employs TRBV5-1 and TRBJ1-1; a possible D gene is TRBD1 (6 bases). Germline CDR1 SGHRS, CDR2 YFSETQ. The CDR3 has 17 residues. V lost 7 bases, J lost 4 bases, and 26 bases lay in between. The CDR3 sequence is CASSLLGGAVGGTEAFF. The CDR3 DNA reads TGCGCCAGCTCCCTGCTCGGGGGGGCCGTGGGGGGCACTGAAGCTTTCTTT.

The gene calls are TRBV30 and TRBJ1-4, with D perhaps matching TRBD1 (5 bases). Germline V CDR1 and CDR2: GTSNPN, SVGIG (reference sequence). CDR3 length equals 14 residues. Deletions cut 2 bases from V and 8 bases from J, with 15 bases between. CDR3: CAWSRAGRREKLFF. In nucleotides, the CDR3 is TGTGCCTGGAGTAGGGCAGGGCGAAGGGAAAAACTGTTTTTT. Filled out from reference TRBV30 and TRBJ1-4, the complete variable domain reads SQTIHQWPATLVQPVGSPLSLECTVEGTSNPNLYWYRQAAGRGLQLLFYSVGIGQISSEVPQNLSASRPQDRQFILSSKKLLLSDSGFYLCAWSRAGRREKLFFGSGTQLSVL.

The V call is TRBV27, the J call TRBJ1-2, with D perhaps matching TRBD1 (5 bases). Looked up from germline, CDR1 is MNHEY and CDR2 is SMNVEV (reference sequence). This CDR3 is built from 16 residues. Trimming pared 2 bases from V and 6 bases from J, leaving 19 bases between. The DNA for the CDR3 is TGTGCCAGCAGTTTACACCCGGACATACAAAGGGATGGCTACACCTTC. This sequence encodes CASSLHPDIQRDGYTF.

This clone has a count of ten or more. The chain uses TRBV7-6 and TRBJ2-2; the match to TRBD1 covers 7 bases. There are 17 residues in the CDR3. Germline CDR1 reads SGHVS; CDR2 reads FNYEAQ. V dropped 0 bases and J dropped 1; count of bases not matched to a gene: 5. CDR3 protein: CASSLATGEWNTGELFF. CDR3 in DNA: TGTGCCAGCAGCTTAGCCACAGGGGAATGGAACACCGGGGAGCTGTTTTTT.

J is TRBJ2-7 and V is TRBV18; 11 bases are shared with TRBD2. Germline CDR1 reads KGHSH; CDR2 reads LQKENI. V shed 5 bases and J 7 bases; nucleotides not matched to a gene: 7. The CDR3 spans 14 residues. The DNA of the CDR3 is TGTGCCAGCTCAATTAGCGGGAGGGCCTGGGAGCAGTACTTC. Translated: CASSISGRAWEQYF.

The chain has TRBV27 and TRBJ1-5; 9 bases are shared with TRBD1. The CDR3 loop spans 16 amino acids. V dropped 5 bases and J dropped 4; count of bases not matched to a gene: 9. CDR1 MNHEY and CDR2 SMNVEV come from the germline V gene (reference sequence). CDR3 region: CASSPLDRGSNQPQHF. Here the CDR3 DNA reads TGTGCCAGCAGTCCCTTGGACAGGGGAAGTAATCAGCCCCAGCATTTT.

This chain links TRBV19 with TRBJ2-2, with 7 nucleotides matching TRBD2. Trimming at V came to 7 bases and at J to 3 bases, leaving 17 bases not matched to a gene. Germline CDR1 is LNHDA and CDR2 is SQIVND (reference sequence). This CDR3 spans 18 amino acids. The CDR3 sequence is CASTLRLALRRDTGELFF. CDR3 nucleotides: TGTGCCAGTACCCTTCGACTAGCTCTTAGACGAGACACCGGGGAGCTGTTTTTT.

The chain is built from TRBV9 and TRBJ2-3, with 7 bases fitting TRBD2. Per the germline V gene, CDR1 is SGDLS and CDR2 is YYNGEE. The J segment lost 4 bases and the V segment lost 4 bases, leaving 18 bases of the junction unmatched. CDR3 length equals 18 residues. CDR3 coding DNA: TGTGCCAGCAGCTATCTCACCTATGGGGCGGGAGAAGCAGATACGCAGTATTTT. Translated: CASSYLTYGAGEADTQYF.

The CDR3 nucleotides are TGCAGCGTTCGAGGATCTAGCGGGAGGGGCACAGATACGCAGTATTTT. It codes for CSVRGSSGRGTDTQYF. The chain recombines TRBV29-1 with TRBJ2-3; 12 nucleotides match TRBD2. Germline CDR1 SQVTM, CDR2 ANQGSEA. The J segment lost 1 base and the V segment lost 5 bases, leaving 7 bases of the junction unmatched. This CDR3 contains 16 residues.